The 23 T cell receptor beta chains reported below all come from one sample, sequenced in a study of blood T cell repertoires in COVID-19. Profiling relied on immunoSEQ multiplex PCR, and the TCRdb table lists in-frame clones only, not all of them. The sample carries approximately 210,000 clones, 80% to 90% recorded once. The sequencing sample was made of PBMCs or T cells enriched from blood (not recorded which). The receptors come from a young woman who had recovered from COVID-19.

This clone was seen just once. The J gene is TRBJ2-1, the V gene TRBV5-6, with TRBD2 as a possible D gene (6 bases). This CDR3 spans 13 amino acids. The ends were cut back, 3 bases at V and 8 bases at J, with 12 bases in the middle. Germline-derived CDR1 and CDR2 are SGHDT and YYEEEE. Written as DNA, the CDR3 is TGTGCCAGCAGCTATCTAGCGCCCGATGAGCAGTTCTTC. This codes for CASSYLAPDEQFF.

This clone showed up just a few times. The DNA for the CDR3 is TGTGCCACCAGCAGCCTAAATGAAAAACTGTTTTTT. Protein sequence: CATSSLNEKLFF. The V call is TRBV15, the J call TRBJ1-4; unclear D gene. Trimming left V 3 bases short and J 5 bases short, with 4 bases between. The germline V gene encodes CDR1 LNHNV and CDR2 YYDKDF (reference sequence). The CDR3 runs to 12 residues. Full variable domain (missing parts from reference TRBV15 and TRBJ1-4): DAMVIQNPRYQVTQFGKPVTLSCSQTLNHNVMYWYQQKSSQAPKLLFHYYDKDFNNEADTPDNFQSRRPNTSFCFLDIRSPGLGDTAMYLCATSSLNEKLFFGSGTQLSVL.

The chain links TRBV5-1 to TRBJ1-6; weak D call: TRBD1 (5 bases). The CDR3 spans 15 residues. Trimming pared 3 bases from V and 6 bases from J, leaving 13 bases between. Germline V gene lookup returns CDR1 SGHRS and CDR2 YFSETQ. CDR3 bases: TGCGCCAGCAGCTGGGGGGACGTCGGTAATTCACCCCTCCACTTT. Protein: CASSWGDVGNSPLHF.

In regard to this clone: The sample contains more than one DNA sequence encoding this CDR3. CDR3: CASSENLIAYSYEQYF. The CDR3 DNA reads TGTGCCAGCAGCGAGAACCTGATAGCTTACTCCTACGAGCAGTACTTC. The genes are TRBV7-9 and TRBJ2-7, with unresolved D. Germline-derived CDR1 and CDR2 are SEHNR and FQNEAQ (reference sequence). V was pared by 5 bases and J by 0 bases, with 17 bases between. The length of the CDR3 is 16 residues.

The chain recombines TRBV5-5 with TRBJ1-5; TRBD1 matches 9 bases. Germline CDR1 is SGHKS and CDR2 is YYEKEE (reference sequence). This CDR3 is built from 17 residues. The junction had 10 bases not matched to a gene; V was cut back by 4 bases and J by 2 bases. The CDR3: CASSQDPGQGGNQPQHF. The CDR3 DNA reads as TGTGCCAGCAGCCAGGACCCGGGACAGGGTGGCAATCAGCCCCAGCATTTT.

The rearrangement joins TRBV7-9 to TRBJ1-1; D possibly corresponds to TRBD1 (5 bases). The germline gives CDR1 SEHNR, CDR2 FQNEAQ (reference sequence). This CDR3 has 14 amino acids. Trimming cost V 5 bases and J 2 bases, with 12 bases left between them. The CDR3: CASSLTVGNTEAFF. As DNA, the CDR3 is TGTGCCAGCAGCCTGACAGTGGGTAACACTGAAGCTTTCTTT.

The rearrangement uses TRBV5-1 and TRBJ2-1; D may be TRBD1 (6 bases). The CDR3 consists of 16 residues. Germline values: CDR1 SGHRS, CDR2 YFSETQ. V gave up 4 bases and J gave up 2 bases, with 16 bases separating them. This chain's CDR3 is CASSRITGKAYNEQFF. The CDR3 coding sequence is TGCGCCAGCAGCCGTATTACAGGGAAGGCCTACAATGAGCAGTTCTTC. Full variable domain (missing parts from reference TRBV5-1 and TRBJ2-1): KAGVTQTPRYLIKTRGQQVTLSCSPISGHRSVSWYQQTPGQGLQFLFEYFSETQRNKGNFPGRFSGRQFSNSRSEMNVSTLELGDSALYLCASSRITGKAYNEQFFGPGTRLTVL.

V and J are TRBV5-8 and TRBJ2-7; 11 bases match TRBD2. The J segment lost 2 bases and the V segment lost 4 bases, leaving 5 bases of the junction unmatched. The germline V gene has CDR1 SGHTS and CDR2 YDEGEE. CDR3 length equals 15 residues. CDR3 nucleotide sequence: TGTGCCAGCAGCCGTAGCGGGGGGGCACCCTACGAGCAGTACTTC. Encoded protein: CASSRSGGAPYEQYF.

The rearrangement uses TRBV14 and TRBJ2-3; D may be TRBD1 (6 bases). Germline values: CDR1 SGHDN, CDR2 FVKESK. The CDR3 spans 14 residues. V lost 2 bases and J lost 2, with 8 bases in between. CDR3 residues: CASSQTGITDTQYF. The CDR3 region has the DNA TGTGCCAGCAGCCAAACAGGGATCACAGATACGCAGTATTTT.

J is TRBJ1-3 and V is TRBV5-4, with D uncertain. V lost 3 bases and J lost 4, with 5 bases in between. This CDR3 has 12 residues. Germline-derived CDR1 and CDR2 are SGHNT and YYREEE (reference sequence). The CDR3 loop is CASSSGGNTIYF. The DNA of the CDR3 is TGTGCCAGCAGCTCGGGGGGAAACACCATATATTTT.

The V gene is TRBV27, the J gene TRBJ2-7; the match to TRBD1 covers 9 bases. Germline trimming cut 10 bases from V and 2 bases from J; bases unmatched to any gene: 9. There are 14 residues in the CDR3. Germline CDR1 reads MNHEY; CDR2 reads SMNVEV (reference sequence). The CDR3, as DNA: TGTGCCACCTCACAGGGGGCCATACCCTACGAGCAGTACTTC. It encodes CATSQGAIPYEQYF.

The genes are TRBV18 and TRBJ2-5; 12 nucleotides agree with TRBD1. V dropped 3 bases and J dropped 4; count of bases not matched to a gene: 12. The CDR3 loop spans 18 amino acids. Germline lookup yields CDR1 KGHSH and CDR2 LQKENI. The CDR3 protein is CASSPGTGGAEAGETQYF. The CDR3 DNA reads TGTGCCAGCTCACCGGGGACAGGGGGCGCAGAGGCGGGAGAGACCCAGTACTTC.

The CDR3 region has the DNA TGTGCCAGTAGTATTGGAAGTTCGGGGGGGCGTAACTATGGCTACACCTTC. Protein product: CASSIGSSGGRNYGYTF. The chain recombines TRBV19 with TRBJ1-2; TRBD1 is a possible D gene (6 bases). With 3 bases removed from V and 1 base from J, the gap between germline ends came to 18 bases. CDR1 is LNHDA and CDR2 is SQIVND in the germline V gene (reference sequence). This CDR3 comprises 17 residues.

In its sample, this clone was seen once. V usage is TRBV7-9 and J usage is TRBJ2-5; D not resolved. The CDR3 has 13 residues. The germline CDR1 and CDR2 sequences are SEHNR and FQNEAQ (reference sequence). Trimming left V 5 bases short and J 1 base short, with 8 bases between. The CDR3 spells CASSPRGQETQYF. The CDR3 nucleotides are TGTGCCAGCAGCCCCAGAGGCCAAGAGACCCAGTACTTC. The complete variable domain, with remaining parts taken from reference TRBV7-9 and TRBJ2-5, reads DTGVSQNPRHKITKRGQNVTFRCDPISEHNRLYWYRQTLGQGPEFLTYFQNEAQLEKSRLLSDRFSAERPKGSFSTLEIQRTEQGDSAMYLCASSPRGQETQYFGPGTRLLVL.

The J gene is TRBJ2-1, the V gene TRBV18; D gene ambiguous. V was cut by 2 bases and J by 8 bases, with 13 bases left in between. There are 14 residues in the CDR3. Germline CDR1 is KGHSH and CDR2 is LQKENI. As DNA, the CDR3 is TGTGCCAGCTCACCATTTCGGATAGCCGATGAGCAGTTCTTC. Its protein is CASSPFRIADEQFF.

The CDR3 is CASSPGGSNQPQHF. For the CDR3, the DNA is TGTGCCAGCTCACCGGGAGGGAGCAATCAGCCCCAGCATTTT. The chain is built from TRBV18 and TRBJ1-5, with D unclear. CDR3 length: 14 residues. Deletions cut 3 bases from V and 1 base from J, with 7 bases between. Germline loops: CDR1 KGHSH, CDR2 LQKENI.

The chain uses TRBV19 and TRBJ1-1; the D is unclear. The CDR3 totals 16 residues. V was trimmed by 1 base and J by 1 base, leaving 13 bases between them. Germline CDR1 and CDR2: LNHDA and SQIVND (reference sequence). CDR3 nucleotides: TGTGCCAGTAGTATAGCGGCAGGAACCCCGAACACTGAAGCTTTCTTT. Protein: CASSIAAGTPNTEAFF.

V usage is TRBV23-1 and J usage is TRBJ1-6; possible D gene TRBD1, 6 bases. TRBV23-1 is treated as an ORF (open reading frame) with a function not yet certain. The CDR3 has 18 amino acids. V was trimmed by 0 bases and J by 7 bases, leaving 19 bases between them. The CDR3 region has the DNA TGCGCCAGCAGTCAATCGGGGTTTGTGGGGGCCGAGAATTCACCCCTCCACTTT. Translated: CASSQSGFVGAENSPLHF.

This sequence joins TRBV7-9 and TRBJ2-7, with 7 positions matching TRBD1. The V gene's germline CDR1 is SEHNR and CDR2 FQNEAQ (reference sequence). The CDR3 length is 14 residues. With 1 base clipped from V and 11 bases from J, the junction kept 11 bases outside the gene matches. The CDR3: CASSLEPDRSWEYF. The CDR3 coding sequence is TGTGCCAGCAGCTTAGAGCCGGACAGGTCGTGGGAGTACTTC.

In its sample, this clone was seen a few times. The chain uses TRBV28 and TRBJ1-5; TRBD1 agrees at 7 bases. Germline V gene data show CDR1 as MDHEN and CDR2 as SYDVKM. The CDR3 has 15 amino acids. V dropped 3 bases and J dropped 2; count of bases not matched to a gene: 4. CDR3 nucleotides: TGTGCCAGCAGTTTGCCAGACAGGGGCAATCAGCCCCAGCATTTT. Encoded protein: CASSLPDRGNQPQHF.

This chain links TRBV13 with TRBJ1-2; a weak D match, TRBD1 (6 bases). The germline V gene has CDR1 PRHDT and CDR2 FYEKMQ (reference sequence). Trimming removed 5 bases from V and 8 bases from J, with 15 bases in between. The CDR3 consists of 13 residues. In nucleotides, the CDR3 is TGTGCCAGCAGCGTACAGGGAATAAACGGCTACACCTTC. Its protein is CASSVQGINGYTF.

This chain links TRBV2 with TRBJ1-5, with TRBD1 as a possible D gene (5 bases). This CDR3 is 15 amino acids long. From germline, CDR1 is SNHLY and CDR2 FYNNEI. The V end was cut by 1 base, the J end by 4 bases, with 11 bases between. CDR3 amino acids: CASSEEQAANQPQHF. In DNA, the CDR3 is TGTGCCAGCAGTGAAGAACAGGCTGCGAATCAGCCCCAGCATTTT. Filled out from reference TRBV2 and TRBJ1-5, the complete variable domain reads EPEVTQTPSHQVTQMGQEVILRCVPISNHLYFYWYRQILGQKVEFLVSFYNNEISEKSEIFDDQFSVERPDGSNFTLKIRSTKLEDSAMYFCASSEEQAANQPQHFGDGTRLSIL.

The rearrangement joins TRBV29-1 to TRBJ2-5; 10 nucleotides match TRBD2. Germline-derived CDR1 and CDR2 are SQVTM and ANQGSEA. Trimming removed 3 bases from V and 2 bases from J; junction bases left unmatched: 15. The CDR3 has 18 amino acids. This CDR3 is CSVDGMASGGILQETQYF. The CDR3 nucleotides are TGCAGCGTTGATGGGATGGCTAGCGGGGGAATTTTGCAAGAGACCCAGTACTTC.